This TCR beta chain comes out of a study of cytomegalovirus exposure and HLA in healthy donors. With respect to this clone: Its antigen is unknown.

Healthy bone marrow donors made up the donors. PCR involved 60 Vbeta and 13 Jbeta primers. Data came from immunoSEQ multiplex PCR; TCRdb stores just in-frame clones and leaves some out. Counted here are 150,000 or so clones, 80% to 85% occurring once; the ten biggest clones make up roughly 0.38%. Trimming took 7 bases from V and 0 from J; bases not matched to a gene: 14. There are 17 residues in the CDR3. CDR1 LNHDA and CDR2 SQIVND come from the germline V gene (reference sequence). Study-wide points: The study labeled 150 to 200 TCR beta chains cytomegalovirus-associated. V segments that were indistinguishable, TRBV6-2 and TRBV6-3 among them, were omitted from analysis.

The sequence was collected from a boy between 2 and 15 years old in good health and CMV-seronegative. The source material was PBMCs. The gene calls are TRBV19 and TRBJ1-2; 7 bases match TRBD1. The CDR3 is CASIPRRTGITNYGYTF. CDR3 in DNA: TGTGCCAGTATCCCTCGCCGGACAGGCATAACTAACTATGGCTACACCTTC.